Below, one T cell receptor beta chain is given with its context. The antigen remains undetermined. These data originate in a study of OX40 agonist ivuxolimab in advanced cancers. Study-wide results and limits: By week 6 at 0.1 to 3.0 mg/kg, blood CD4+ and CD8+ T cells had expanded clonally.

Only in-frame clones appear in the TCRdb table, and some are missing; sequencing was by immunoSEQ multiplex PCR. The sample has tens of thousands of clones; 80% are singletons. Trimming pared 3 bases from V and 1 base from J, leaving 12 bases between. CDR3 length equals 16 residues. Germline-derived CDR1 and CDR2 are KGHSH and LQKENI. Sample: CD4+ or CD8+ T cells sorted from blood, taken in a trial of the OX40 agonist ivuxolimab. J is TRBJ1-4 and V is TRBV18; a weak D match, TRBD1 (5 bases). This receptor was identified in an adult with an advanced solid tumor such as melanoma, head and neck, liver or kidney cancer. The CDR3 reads CASSPPGGKTNEKLFF. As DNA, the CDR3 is TGTGCCAGCTCACCGCCCGGGGGGAAAACTAATGAAAAACTGTTTTTT.